These 29 T cell receptor beta chains were sequenced from one sample in a study of HIV-infected children after antiretroviral therapy interruption. This sample's treatment: PENTA 11 planned treatment interruption arm or continuous ART arm. RNA-based 3' RACE libraries used unique molecular identifiers. TCRdb re-derived calls from the 3' RACE reads in MiXCR, one entry per CDR3 protein. The table records approximately 96,000 distinct CDR3 sequences, about 7.2% of them present only once. Source: CD45RA+ CD4+ T cells from PBMCs, pooled from several time points, taken from a donor given antiretroviral therapy, either interrupted or continuous. The subset is: naive CD4+ CD45RA+ CD45RO- T cells. The receptors were sampled from a pool of human donors with HIV.

Many counts were recorded for this clonotype. The rearrangement uses TRBV5-1 and TRBJ2-7; TRBD1 might be the D (5 bases). Germline CDR1 and CDR2: SGHRS and YFSETQ. CDR3 length: 14 residues. V lost 9 bases and J 2 bases, leaving 18 bases between the germline ends. This CDR3 is CATRPSTAAYEQYF. The CDR3 nucleotides read TGCGCCACCCGGCCTTCGACAGCTGCCTACGAGCAGTACTTC.

This clonotype was picked up a small number of times. The CDR3 loop is CASRRWGTSGIMETQYF. The CDR3 nucleotides read TGTGCCAGCAGGCGTTGGGGAACTAGCGGGATAATGGAGACCCAGTACTTC. The V gene is TRBV6-5, the J gene TRBJ2-5, with TRBD2 matching over 10 bases. Trimming took 6 bases from V and 5 from J; bases not matched to a gene: 15. The CDR3 is made up of 17 amino acids. The germline V gene encodes CDR1 MNHEY and CDR2 SVGAGI.

This clonotype appeared many times. The rearrangement links TRBV18 to TRBJ1-2; D gene uncertain. From germline, CDR1 is KGHSH and CDR2 LQKENI. V was shortened by 0 bases and J by 7 bases, with 6 bases between the two germline ends. The CDR3 length is 12 residues. The CDR3 coding sequence is TGTGCCAGCTCACCACCGGGTTCTGGCTACACCTTC. It translates to CASSPPGSGYTF.

CDR3 sequence reads: CASSQGQGRQPQHF. DNA for the CDR3: TGTGCCAGCAGCCAAGGACAGGGTCGGCAGCCCCAGCATTTT. The chain uses TRBV3-1 and TRBJ1-5; 7 nucleotides match TRBD1. The CDR3 runs to 14 residues. Germline trimming cut 1 base from V and 7 bases from J; bases unmatched to any gene: 4. Germline CDR1 is LGHDT and CDR2 is YNNKEL (reference sequence).

This clonotype came up many times. This sequence joins TRBV10-3 and TRBJ2-3, with a weak D call TRBD2 (5 bases). V lost 11 bases and J lost 1, with 16 bases in between. Germline V gives CDR1 ENHRY, CDR2 SYGVKD. The CDR3 length is 14 residues. DNA of the CDR3: TGTGCCGTTGCTGAGGGTGGAGGCACAGATACGCAGTATTTT. Translating it yields CAVAEGGGTDTQYF.

This clonotype was detected ten times or more. CDR3 protein: CASTRGVGNTEAFF. CDR3 DNA sequence: TGTGCCAGCACCCGGGGGGTTGGGAACACTGAAGCTTTCTTT. V gene TRBV7-3 combines with J gene TRBJ1-1; D possibly corresponds to TRBD1 (5 bases). The CDR3 extends over 14 amino acids. Trimming removed 7 bases at V and 1 base at J, with 13 bases between. Germline values: CDR1 SGHTA, CDR2 FQGTGA.

This clonotype was seen ten or more times. The chain joins TRBV5-1 to TRBJ2-1, with unresolved D. CDR3 length: 12 residues. The V end lost 1 base, the J end lost 12 bases, and 11 bases lay between the germline ends. The germline V gene has CDR1 SGHRS and CDR2 YFSETQ. CDR3 sequence: CASSLSAGGQFF. CDR3 DNA: TGCGCCAGCAGCTTGTCGGCAGGTGGGCAGTTCTTC.

This clonotype was counted only a few times. The chain joins TRBV15 to TRBJ2-7; 9 bases match TRBD1. Germline lookup yields CDR1 LNHNV and CDR2 YYDKDF (reference sequence). After removal of 1 base from V and 2 bases from J, the junction contained 3 bases not matched to a gene. This CDR3 region has 15 residues. The CDR3 nucleotides read TGTGCCACCAGCAGAGTGGGGACAGGGCCCTACGAGCAGTACTTC. Amino acid sequence: CATSRVGTGPYEQYF.

This clonotype appeared many times. The J gene is TRBJ1-1, the V gene TRBV19; 7 bases line up with TRBD1. The ends lost 6 bases at V and 4 bases at J; junction bases unmatched: 8. This CDR3 has 14 amino acids. The germline gives CDR1 LNHDA, CDR2 SQIVND (reference sequence). The CDR3 nucleotides are TGTGCCAGTAGAAAAGACAGGGTCACCACTGAAGCTTTCTTT. Translated, it gives CASRKDRVTTEAFF.

This clonotype was counted many times. The chain is built from TRBV5-6 and TRBJ2-7, with 7 bases fitting TRBD1. Germline V gene data show CDR1 as SGHDT and CDR2 as YYEEEE. This CDR3 has 14 residues. Germline trimming cut 0 bases from V and 2 bases from J; bases unmatched to any gene: 2. DNA for the CDR3: TGTGCCAGCAGCTTGGACAGGGGAACCTACGAGCAGTACTTC. Protein product: CASSLDRGTYEQYF.

This clonotype occurred many times. This chain connects TRBV24-1 to TRBJ2-3, with TRBD1 matching over 7 bases. The CDR3 contains 16 residues. Germline V CDR1 and CDR2: KGHDR, SFDVKD. Germline trimming cut 3 bases from V and 1 base from J; bases unmatched to any gene: 6. The CDR3 reads CATSDSRDRGTDTQYF. In DNA form, the CDR3 reads TGTGCCACCAGTGATAGTCGGGACAGAGGCACAGATACGCAGTATTTT.

This clonotype occurred a few times. J is TRBJ2-2 and V is TRBV7-9; 8 bases align to TRBD1. With V trimmed by 4 bases and J by 4 bases, 5 bases remained unmatched. The CDR3 has 15 amino acids. Germline V gene sequence: CDR1 SEHNR, CDR2 FQNEAQ (reference sequence). The CDR3 region is CASSYRTGSTGELFF. The DNA for the CDR3 is TGTGCCAGCAGCTACCGGACAGGGTCCACCGGGGAGCTGTTTTTT.

In its sample, this clonotype was seen many times. The V gene is TRBV20-1, the J gene TRBJ2-3; 9 bases align to TRBD1. The CDR3 length is 14 residues. CDR1 is DFQATT, CDR2 SNEGSKA, per germline (reference sequence). V was clipped by 0 bases and J by 4 bases; unmatched bases: 2. This chain's CDR3 is CSAREGQGSDTQYF. In nucleotides, the CDR3 is TGCAGTGCTAGAGAGGGACAGGGTTCAGATACGCAGTATTTT.

In this sample, this clonotype turned up many times. The V call is TRBV27, the J call TRBJ1-1; possible D gene TRBD1, 5 bases. V was shortened by 4 bases and J by 11 bases, with 11 bases between the two germline ends. Germline lookup yields CDR1 MNHEY and CDR2 SMNVEV (reference sequence). This CDR3 comprises 11 residues. The CDR3 loop is CASSSTTAAFF. CDR3 coding DNA: TGTGCCAGCAGTTCGACGACAGCCGCTTTCTTT.

This rearrangement joins TRBV3-1 to TRBJ1-5, with D hard to call. This CDR3 region has 14 residues. Looked up from germline, CDR1 is LGHDT and CDR2 is YNNKEL (reference sequence). V was pared by 4 bases and J by 10 bases, with 17 bases between. CDR3 amino acids: CASSLSRANDPQHF. CDR3 bases: TGTGCCAGCAGCCTTTCTAGGGCCAATGACCCCCAGCATTTT.

This clonotype came up many times. This chain links TRBV13 with TRBJ1-1; no firm D call. Germline loops: CDR1 PRHDT, CDR2 FYEKMQ (reference sequence). CDR3 length: 12 amino acids. The V and J ends lost 2 bases and 4 bases respectively, with 5 bases between them. The CDR3 loop is CASSLRSTEAFF. The CDR3, as DNA: TGTGCCAGCAGCTTACGGAGCACTGAAGCTTTCTTT.

This clonotype was recorded at least ten times. V is TRBV9 and J is TRBJ1-1; D ambiguous. Trimming took off 4 bases at V and 2 bases at J, with 15 bases between the two ends. From germline, CDR1 is SGDLS and CDR2 YYNGEE. The CDR3 has 15 amino acids. The CDR3 DNA sequence: TGTGCCAGCAGCTTAGGAGTGACTATCAACACTGAAGCTTTCTTT. Translated: CASSLGVTINTEAFF.

This clonotype was detected a few times. This rearrangement joins TRBV2 to TRBJ2-5; D is perhaps TRBD2 (5 bases). Trimming removed 6 bases at V and 5 bases at J, with 10 bases between. From germline, CDR1 is SNHLY and CDR2 FYNNEI. The CDR3 totals 12 residues. This chain's CDR3 is CASRGLAETQYF. CDR3 nucleotide sequence: TGTGCCAGCAGAGGACTGGCGGAGACCCAGTACTTC.

This clonotype was seen repeatedly, ten times or more. The rearrangement joins TRBV12-3 or TRBV12-4 to TRBJ2-7; a possible D gene is TRBD2 (6 bases). The germline V and J ends were trimmed by 4 bases and 3 bases, with 13 bases remaining between them. There are 14 residues in the CDR3. CDR3 bases: TGTGCCAGCAGTTCTCTAGCGTCCGGCTACGAGCAGTACTTC. Translated, it gives CASSSLASGYEQYF.

This clonotype was counted at least ten times. The J gene is TRBJ1-1, the V gene TRBV5-1, with D uncertain. CDR3 length: 15 amino acids. The germline gives CDR1 SGHRS, CDR2 YFSETQ. Trimming shortened V by 1 base and J by 1 base, and 11 bases separated the two germline ends. The CDR3 DNA sequence: TGCGCCAGCAGCTTGCCAACTAACGGGAACACTGAAGCTTTCTTT. It specifies CASSLPTNGNTEAFF.

This clonotype was seen many times. V usage is TRBV20-1 and J usage is TRBJ2-3; perhaps TRBD2 as D (7 bases). Trimming removed 5 bases from V and 0 bases from J, with 15 bases in between. This CDR3 region has 15 residues. Germline V gene lookup returns CDR1 DFQATT and CDR2 SNEGSKA (reference sequence). The DNA of the CDR3 is TGCAGTGCTCCCTCGGGGGGCAGTAGCACAGATACGCAGTATTTT. It yields the protein CSAPSGGSSTDTQYF.

This clonotype occurred a few times. The V and J genes are TRBV5-1 and TRBJ2-7; possibly TRBD2 for D (5 bases). V shed 0 bases and J shed 3 bases, with 13 bases lying between them. CDR1 SGHRS and CDR2 YFSETQ come from the germline V gene. This CDR3 is 15 amino acids long. CDR3: CASSLGAGIIYEQYF. In DNA form, the CDR3 reads TGCGCCAGCAGCTTGGGGGCCGGGATTATCTACGAGCAGTACTTC.

At least ten counts were recorded for this clonotype. The chain employs TRBV30 and TRBJ1-2, with D possibly being TRBD1 (5 bases). V lost 0 bases to trimming and J lost 1 base, with 24 bases between them. The germline V gene has CDR1 GTSNPN and CDR2 SVGIG (reference sequence). The CDR3 is 19 residues long. The CDR3 DNA is TGTGCCTGGAGTGTAGTATTGCTGGGACGCGGAAAGTATAACTATGGCTACACCTTC. Translation gives CAWSVVLLGRGKYNYGYTF.

This clonotype was recorded many times. The chain carries TRBV5-1 and TRBJ1-1, with TRBD1 matching 8 bases. Germline CDR1 SGHRS, CDR2 YFSETQ. The CDR3 has 16 residues. V trimming: 4 bases; J trimming: 0 bases; junction bases outside the gene matches: 8. The CDR3 sequence is CASSDRDRTLNTEAFF. The CDR3 bases are TGCGCCAGCAGCGATAGGGACAGGACTCTGAACACTGAAGCTTTCTTT.

This clonotype was seen many times. The chain links TRBV18 to TRBJ2-5, with D unresolved. Trimming took off 4 bases at V and 5 bases at J, with 11 bases between the two ends. Germline CDR1 reads KGHSH; CDR2 reads LQKENI. This CDR3 is built from 13 residues. In nucleotides, the CDR3 is TGTGCCAGCTCACTTACCCAGGTCGAGACCCAGTACTTC. Translated, it gives CASSLTQVETQYF.

This clonotype was counted many times. V usage is TRBV19 and J usage is TRBJ1-2; 8 bases align to TRBD1. J gave up 8 bases and V 4 bases, and 9 bases lay outside the gene matches. CDR1 and CDR2 from the germline V gene are LNHDA and SQIVND (reference sequence). There are 14 residues in the CDR3. Here the CDR3 DNA reads TGTGCCAGTAGTACAGGGGGCGCGGTACCCGGCTACACCTTC. The encoded protein is CASSTGGAVPGYTF.

This clonotype has a count of ten or more. Relative to the germline gene, one junction end is altered; a read error may explain this. This chain joins TRBV13 and TRBJ1-1; D call uncertain. This CDR3 spans 15 amino acids. Germline V gives CDR1 PRHDT, CDR2 FYEKMQ (reference sequence). The CDR3 nucleotides read TGTGCCAGCAACTTAGGACCCGGGAGGCACACTGAAGCTTTCTTT. The encoded protein is CASNLGPGRHTEAFF.

The sample holds many counts of this clonotype. The chain couples TRBV14 to TRBJ2-3; D gene ambiguous. Trimming shortened V by 1 base and J by 0 bases, and 8 bases separated the two germline ends. The CDR3 has 15 amino acids. Germline assignment: CDR1 SGHDN and CDR2 FVKESK. This CDR3 reads CASSQVSFSTDTQYF. The CDR3, as DNA: TGTGCCAGCAGCCAAGTATCGTTTAGCACAGATACGCAGTATTTT.

This clonotype was recorded many times. The CDR3 DNA reads TGTGCCAGCAGCCCGGACAGGGGAGGAAAAGGAGGCTACACCTTC. The encoded protein is CASSPDRGGKGGYTF. The J gene is TRBJ1-2, the V gene TRBV2, with 9 bases lining up with TRBD1. Germline V gene lookup returns CDR1 SNHLY and CDR2 FYNNEI. With V trimmed by 6 bases and J by 8 bases, 13 bases remained unmatched. This CDR3 spans 15 amino acids.